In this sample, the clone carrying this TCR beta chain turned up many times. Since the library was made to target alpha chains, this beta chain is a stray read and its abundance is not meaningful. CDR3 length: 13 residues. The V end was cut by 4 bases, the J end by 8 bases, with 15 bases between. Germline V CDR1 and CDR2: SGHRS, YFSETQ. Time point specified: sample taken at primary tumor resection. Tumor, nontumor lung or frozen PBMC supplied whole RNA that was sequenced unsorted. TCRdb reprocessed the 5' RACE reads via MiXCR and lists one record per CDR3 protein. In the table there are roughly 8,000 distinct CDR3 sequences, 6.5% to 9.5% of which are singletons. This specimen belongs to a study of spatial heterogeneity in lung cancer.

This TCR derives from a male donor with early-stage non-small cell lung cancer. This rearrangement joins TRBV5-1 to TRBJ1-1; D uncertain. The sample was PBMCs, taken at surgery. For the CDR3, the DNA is TGCGCCAGCAGCCCGGACGGTCCCAACGAAGCTTTCTTT. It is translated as CASSPDGPNEAFF.